This T cell receptor (beta chain) was sequenced during a study of OX40 agonist ivuxolimab in advanced cancers. The data were produced by immunoSEQ multiplex PCR, yet TCRdb's version contains in-frame clones alone and is incomplete. The table lists tens of thousands of clones, 91% of them singletons. Germline loops: CDR1 SGHAT, CDR2 FQDESV (reference sequence). V gave up 3 bases and J gave up 3 bases, with 20 bases separating them. CDR3 length: 17 residues. The specimen comprised CD4+ or CD8+ T cells sorted from blood, sampled in a trial of the OX40 agonist ivuxolimab. This chain joins TRBV11-1 and TRBJ1-2; D perhaps matches TRBD1 (6 bases). This TCR derives from an adult with an advanced solid tumor such as melanoma, head and neck, liver or kidney cancer. The CDR3 DNA reads TGTGCCAGCAGCTTTCCGGCAGGGGATATGTTGGACTATGGCTACACCTTC. As protein: CASSFPAGDMLDYGYTF.